This entry lists 9 T cell receptor beta chains sequenced from one sample in a study of cytomegalovirus exposure and HLA in healthy donors. The PCR made use of 60 Vbeta and 13 Jbeta primers. TCRdb's table, derived via immunoSEQ multiplex PCR, lists solely in-frame clones and lacks some. The sample holds 150,000 to 200,000 clones; more than 75% are singletons and the top ten take around 1.4%. The specimen sequenced was PBMCs. These receptors originate from a male donor in good health and CMV-seronegative.

The J gene is TRBJ2-5, the V gene TRBV9; 12 nucleotides align to TRBD2. V lost 0 bases, J lost 4 bases, and 7 bases stayed unmatched. The germline V gene encodes CDR1 SGDLS and CDR2 YYNGEE. The CDR3 is made up of 17 amino acids. Written as DNA, the CDR3 is TGTGCCAGCAGCGTAGGGAGCCTAGCGGGGGGGCTAGAGACCCAGTACTTC. Translation gives CASSVGSLAGGLETQYF.

Concerning this clone: The junction and the germline gene differ at one end; a read error may be behind it. The rearrangement links TRBV11-2 to TRBJ2-3, with TRBD1 identical over 11 bases. Germline V gene lookup returns CDR1 SGHAT and CDR2 FQNNGV. This CDR3 comprises 17 residues. The DNA of the CDR3 is TGTGCCGGCAGCGTTAACTCCGGGACAGGGGGTAGGGATACGCAGTATTTT. Translation: CAGSVNSGTGGRDTQYF.

The chain combines TRBV30 with TRBJ2-1, with 8 bases lining up with TRBD2. In germline, CDR1 is GTSNPN, CDR2 SVGIG (reference sequence). CDR3 length: 15 amino acids. The trim removed 2 bases at V and 6 bases at J, leaving 9 bases unmatched. Written as DNA, the CDR3 is TGTGCCTGGAGTCCGGCCCCGGGACTAGGCAATGAGCAGTTCTTC. Protein product: CAWSPAPGLGNEQFF.

The CDR3 reads CASSKGLAGDTDTQYF. For the CDR3, the DNA is TGTGCCAGCAGCAAAGGCCTAGCGGGAGATACAGATACGCAGTATTTT. The chain uses TRBV21-1 and TRBJ2-3; the D call TRBD2 from the table was never checked on the DNA. TRBV21-1 is labeled a pseudogene. The CDR3 runs 16 residues.

The rearrangement uses TRBV12-5 and TRBJ2-5; 9 nucleotides line up with TRBD2. Trimming took 6 bases from V and 5 from J; bases not matched to a gene: 7. CDR1 LGHNT and CDR2 FRNRAP come from the germline V gene. The CDR3 is made up of 14 amino acids. CDR3 sequence: CASGQGLARETQYF. The CDR3 nucleotides are TGTGCTAGTGGCCAGGGACTAGCAAGGGAGACCCAGTACTTC.

The CDR3 loop is CASDTLPRTGAFF. CDR3 sequence (DNA): TGTGCCAGCGATACTTTACCCAGGACAGGAGCTTTCTTT. The J gene is TRBJ1-1, the V gene TRBV2; 7 nucleotides match TRBD1. The CDR3 has 13 amino acids. CDR1 is SNHLY, CDR2 FYNNEI, per germline. V dropped 8 bases and J dropped 10; count of bases not matched to a gene: 13.

This clone was detected only a few times. Sequence at one end of the junction differs from germline and may be a read error. This rearrangement joins TRBV7-9 to TRBJ1-2; D gene uncertain. In germline, CDR1 is SEHNR, CDR2 FQNEAQ (reference sequence). The CDR3 is made up of 12 amino acids. The CDR3 DNA sequence: TGTTCCAGCAGCGTGCTCCTAGGTGGCTACACCTTC. It is translated as CSSSVLLGGYTF.

The chain has TRBV7-9 and TRBJ1-4; 9 bases line up with TRBD1. Germline assignment: CDR1 SEHNR and CDR2 FQNEAQ (reference sequence). The CDR3 is made up of 15 amino acids. V was clipped by 4 bases and J by 7 bases; unmatched bases: 7. The DNA of the CDR3 is TGTGCCAGCAGCTCTTGGGACAGGGAGGGTGAAAAACTGTTTTTT. Amino acids: CASSSWDREGEKLFF.

The chain couples TRBV27 to TRBJ2-7, with 8 bases fitting TRBD2. This CDR3 is built from 14 residues. Germline CDR1 MNHEY, CDR2 SMNVEV (reference sequence). J gave up 2 bases and V 4 bases, and 4 bases lay outside the gene matches. The CDR3 DNA is TGTGCCAGCAGTTCCCCGGGAGGGCCCTACGAGCAGTACTTC. Translated: CASSSPGGPYEQYF.